The 25 T cell receptor beta chains below come from one sample, sequenced in a study of blood T cell repertoires in COVID-19 (dated by TCRdb to the early 2020s). The library was obtained by the immunoSEQ multiplex PCR assay. TCRdb retrieved this table from immuneACCESS and kept in-frame rearrangements only. Not all clones are present; in checked studies, unresolved V genes account for under half, and no reason is known for the remainder. The sample includes 180,000 or so clones, with about 90% observed a single time. Jointly, the top ten make up roughly 1.2% of the sample. The source material was PBMCs or T cells enriched from blood (not recorded which). Receptors were obtained from a human donor with acute COVID-19. The donor label of this sample is uncertain.

This chain joins TRBV7-6 and TRBJ2-5; D not certain. Germline V CDR1 and CDR2: SGHVS, FNYEAQ. This CDR3 contains 17 residues. Trimming removed 1 base from V and 1 base from J, with 16 bases in between. In DNA, the CDR3 is TGTGCCAGCAGCTTAGTCCCCCCCCAACAGCTCCAAGAGACCCAGTACTTC. Translation gives CASSLVPPQQLQETQYF.

The rearrangement joins TRBV7-2 to TRBJ1-6; D is unresolved. This CDR3 is 13 amino acids long. Germline V gives CDR1 SGHTA, CDR2 FQGNSA. Trimming stripped 3 bases from V and 5 bases from J, with 5 bases between. In DNA, the CDR3 is TGTGCCAGCAGCTTGCAGGATAATTCACCCCTCCACTTT. Protein product: CASSLQDNSPLHF.

In DNA form, the CDR3 reads TGTGCCATCAGTTACGACAGGAAGAACACCGGGGAGCTGTTTTTT. Translation: CAISYDRKNTGELFF. The chain couples TRBV10-3 to TRBJ2-2; a weak D match, TRBD1 (6 bases). The germline V and J ends were trimmed by 5 bases and 1 base, with 11 bases remaining between them. Germline lookup yields CDR1 ENHRY and CDR2 SYGVKD. CDR3 length: 15 amino acids.

The chain carries TRBV19 and TRBJ2-7; the D gene is possibly TRBD1 (6 bases). Trimming pared 6 bases from V and 1 base from J, leaving 10 bases between. Germline loops: CDR1 LNHDA, CDR2 SQIVND (reference sequence). This CDR3 contains 13 residues. Here the CDR3 reads CASRPRGSYEQYF. For the CDR3, the DNA is TGTGCCAGTAGGCCCAGGGGTTCCTACGAGCAGTACTTC. Looking up the rest from reference TRBV19 and TRBJ2-7 gives the full variable domain: DGGITQSPKYLFRKEGQNVTLSCEQNLNHDAMYWYRQDPGQGLRLIYYSQIVNDFQKGDIAEGYSVSREKKESFPLTVTSAQKNPTAFYLCASRPRGSYEQYFGPGTRLTVT.

V gene TRBV19 combines with J gene TRBJ2-1; TRBD1 is a possible D gene (5 bases). Germline V gene lookup returns CDR1 LNHDA and CDR2 SQIVND (reference sequence). The ends were cut back, 0 bases at V and 5 bases at J, with 8 bases in the middle. The CDR3 has 14 amino acids. This CDR3 reads CASSIDPGNNEQFF. The CDR3 nucleotides read TGTGCCAGTAGTATAGACCCAGGGAACAATGAGCAGTTCTTC.

V is TRBV9 and J is TRBJ2-1; TRBD1 matches at 9 bases. The CDR3 covers 15 residues. J lost 1 base, V lost 3 bases, and 2 bases had no gene match. Germline CDR1 SGDLS, CDR2 YYNGEE. DNA for the CDR3: TGTGCCAGCAGCGCCGGACAGGGGTCCTACAATGAGCAGTTCTTC. Translating it yields CASSAGQGSYNEQFF.

This CDR3 is CAISGEQVEQYF. The CDR3 nucleotides read TGTGCCATCAGTGGCGAACAGGTCGAGCAGTACTTC. The rearrangement uses TRBV10-3 and TRBJ2-7, with a weak D call TRBD1 (5 bases). The V and J ends lost 4 bases and 6 bases respectively, with 10 bases between them. Germline CDR1 ENHRY, CDR2 SYGVKD. The CDR3 covers 12 residues.

A few counts support this clone. V is TRBV19 and J is TRBJ2-2; TRBD1 matches at 11 bases. Germline values: CDR1 LNHDA, CDR2 SQIVND (reference sequence). The CDR3 contains 17 residues. With V trimmed by 5 bases and J by 0 bases, 5 bases remained unmatched. The CDR3 loop reads CASSAGTGGTNTGELFF. As DNA, the CDR3 is TGTGCCAGTAGTGCCGGGACAGGGGGTACGAACACCGGGGAGCTGTTTTTT.

Only one count was recorded for this clone. The chain couples TRBV29-1 to TRBJ2-1; D is uncertain. V dropped 0 bases and J dropped 6 bases, with 15 bases sitting between them. CDR1 SQVTM and CDR2 ANQGSEA come from the germline V gene. The CDR3 is 15 amino acids. For the CDR3, the DNA is TGCAGCGTTGAAGATCAGTTCAGACGGGTCAATGAGCAGTTCTTC. Translated: CSVEDQFRRVNEQFF.

Concerning this clone: Other DNA sequences in this sample translate to the same CDR3. The V call is TRBV3-1 (or the pseudogene TRBV3-2), the J call TRBJ2-1, with 7 bases aligning to TRBD2. There are 14 residues in the CDR3. J lost 3 bases, V lost 3 bases, and 2 bases had no gene match. Germline V lookup: CDR1 LGHDT, CDR2 YNNKEL (reference sequence). Written as DNA, the CDR3 is TGTGCCAGCAGCCAGGGCGGGGGCTACAATGAGCAGTTCTTC. This gives the protein CASSQGGGYNEQFF.

The CDR3: CASSARSGEAYGYTF. CDR3 nucleotides: TGTGCCAGCAGTGCGCGGTCGGGGGAGGCCTATGGCTACACCTTC. The V call is TRBV2, the J call TRBJ1-2, with D possibly TRBD1 on 5 matching bases. Germline V gene data show CDR1 as SNHLY and CDR2 as FYNNEI. Between the trimmed V and J ends, which lost 4 bases and 4 bases, there was a span of 16 bases. This CDR3 has 15 residues.

The J gene is TRBJ1-6, the V gene TRBV10-3, with TRBD1 as a possible D gene (5 bases). The CDR3 extends over 14 amino acids. V lost 0 bases, J lost 8 bases, and 8 bases lay in between. Germline CDR1 is ENHRY and CDR2 is SYGVKD. DNA of the CDR3: TGTGCCATCAGTGAGTCGGCGGGGGATTCACCCCTCCACTTT. It specifies CAISESAGDSPLHF.

The rearrangement joins TRBV9 to TRBJ2-5, with D maybe TRBD2 (6 bases). Between the trimmed V and J ends, which lost 3 bases and 3 bases, there was a span of 9 bases. The CDR3 contains 13 residues. Germline CDR1 SGDLS, CDR2 YYNGEE. CDR3 DNA sequence: TGTGCCAGCAGCGGAGGGACTGAAGAGACCCAGTACTTC. This codes for CASSGGTEETQYF.

This clone was seen only once. The chain employs TRBV4-1 and TRBJ2-2, with D possibly TRBD2 on 5 matching bases. The length of the CDR3 is 18 residues. The V end was cut by 6 bases, the J end by 0 bases, with 20 bases between. Germline loops: CDR1 MGHRA, CDR2 YSYEKL. DNA of the CDR3: TGCGCCAGCAGACCAACGGTCGGCCGGGGATCGAACACCGGGGAGCTGTTTTTT. It translates to CASRPTVGRGSNTGELFF.

This chain uses TRBV27 with TRBJ2-1; a possible D gene is TRBD1 (6 bases). This CDR3 contains 15 residues. CDR1 MNHEY and CDR2 SMNVEV come from the germline V gene (reference sequence). With 5 bases removed from V and 3 bases from J, the gap between germline ends came to 14 bases. The chain's CDR3 is CASSTHRDGYNEQFF. CDR3 sequence (DNA): TGTGCCAGCAGTACGCACAGGGACGGCTACAATGAGCAGTTCTTC.

J is TRBJ2-2 and V is TRBV3-1 (or the pseudogene TRBV3-2); D is ambiguous. Trimming cost V 4 bases and J 7 bases, with 7 bases left between them. The CDR3 loop spans 12 amino acids. Germline V gene sequence: CDR1 LGHDT, CDR2 YNNKEL (reference sequence). The CDR3 nucleotides read TGTGCCAGCAGCCTACTAATCGGGGAGCTGTTTTTT. This encodes CASSLLIGELFF.

This chain links TRBV25-1 with TRBJ1-4; 8 bases map to TRBD1. V shed 4 bases, J shed 3 bases, and the junction held 4 bases outside the gene matches. Germline V gene data show CDR1 as MGHDK and CDR2 as SYGVNS. The CDR3 length is 15 residues. The chain's CDR3 is CASSARTGSNEKLFF. Written as DNA, the CDR3 is TGTGCCAGCAGTGCCCGGACAGGGTCTAATGAAAAACTGTTTTTT.

This sequence joins TRBV19 and TRBJ1-5; 9 nucleotides align to TRBD1. Germline CDR1 reads LNHDA; CDR2 reads SQIVND (reference sequence). The V segment lost 3 bases and the J segment 6 bases; nucleotides outside the gene matches: 3. This CDR3 comprises 14 residues. This CDR3 reads CASSIQTGGQPQHF. Here the CDR3 DNA reads TGTGCCAGTAGTATCCAGACAGGGGGTCAGCCCCAGCATTTT.

The chain combines TRBV29-1 with TRBJ1-6; 7 nucleotides match TRBD1. The CDR3 covers 14 residues. The V gene's germline CDR1 is SQVTM and CDR2 ANQGSEA. V lost 4 bases to trimming and J lost 4 bases; unmatched junction nucleotides: 4. The CDR3 sequence is CSVALRGYNSPLHF. DNA of the CDR3: TGCAGCGTTGCTCTCAGGGGGTATAATTCACCCCTCCACTTT.

The J gene is TRBJ2-2, the V gene TRBV7-3; perhaps TRBD2 as D (7 bases). The CDR3 is 16 amino acids. The germline gives CDR1 SGHTA, CDR2 FQGTGA. V was cut by 5 bases and J by 4 bases, with 17 bases left in between. CDR3 protein: CASSPIPGGGTGELFF. CDR3 coding DNA: TGTGCCAGCAGCCCCATCCCGGGGGGCGGCACCGGGGAGCTGTTTTTT.

The V and J genes are TRBV3-1 (or the pseudogene TRBV3-2) and TRBJ2-5, with 13 bases identical to TRBD2. Trimming at V came to 8 bases and at J to 2 bases, leaving 2 bases not matched to a gene. The CDR3 has 14 residues. The germline V gene encodes CDR1 LGHDT and CDR2 YNNKEL (reference sequence). The CDR3 protein is CASRGLAGQETQYF. In DNA form, the CDR3 reads TGTGCCAGCCGGGGACTAGCGGGACAAGAGACCCAGTACTTC.

The chain carries TRBV29-1 and TRBJ2-5; 11 bases align to TRBD2. The CDR3 extends over 14 amino acids. Per the germline V gene, CDR1 is SQVTM and CDR2 is ANQGSEA. V lost 5 bases and J lost 6; bases outside the gene matches: 8. Here the CDR3 reads CSVFSGGVSKTQYF. In nucleotides, the CDR3 is TGCAGCGTTTTTAGCGGGGGGGTCAGTAAGACCCAGTACTTC.

The chain couples TRBV5-4 to TRBJ1-2, with 10 bases fitting TRBD1. The junction had 6 bases not matched to a gene; V was cut back by 0 bases and J by 7 bases. CDR1 and CDR2 (germline): SGHNT, YYREEE (reference sequence). CDR3 length equals 15 residues. Here the CDR3 reads CASSLVGTGAGGYTF. In DNA form, the CDR3 reads TGTGCCAGCAGCTTGGTTGGGACAGGGGCGGGTGGCTACACCTTC.

The V call is TRBV29-1, the J call TRBJ1-1; a possible D gene is TRBD1 (6 bases). Germline V gene lookup returns CDR1 SQVTM and CDR2 ANQGSEA. CDR3 size: 13 residues. Trimming shortened V by 2 bases and J by 5 bases, and 12 bases separated the two germline ends. The CDR3 region is CSVEYRDGTEAFF. DNA of the CDR3: TGCAGCGTTGAATACAGGGACGGAACTGAAGCTTTCTTT.

This chain connects TRBV5-1 to TRBJ1-1, with TRBD1 matching over 7 bases. This CDR3 spans 18 amino acids. The germline CDR1 and CDR2 sequences are SGHRS and YFSETQ. The V and J ends lost 0 bases and 5 bases, in that order; junction bases with no gene match: 16. CDR3 DNA sequence: TGCGCCAGCAGCTTGGGTGGCACAACACAGGGGTCTAGGACTGAAGCTTTCTTT. This sequence encodes CASSLGGTTQGSRTEAFF.